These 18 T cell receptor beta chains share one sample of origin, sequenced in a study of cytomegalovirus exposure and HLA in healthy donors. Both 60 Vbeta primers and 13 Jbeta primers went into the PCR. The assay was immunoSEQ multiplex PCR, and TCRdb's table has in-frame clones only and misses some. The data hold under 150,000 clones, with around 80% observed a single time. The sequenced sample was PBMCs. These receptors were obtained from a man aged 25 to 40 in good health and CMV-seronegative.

Here the CDR3 DNA reads TGTGCCAGCAGCTTCAGGGGGACAGACTACGAGCAGTACTTC. This codes for CASSFRGTDYEQYF. The chain uses TRBV5-4 and TRBJ2-7, with TRBD1 matching 7 bases. The junction had 5 bases not matched to a gene; V was cut back by 2 bases and J by 3 bases. Germline V gene lookup returns CDR1 SGHNT and CDR2 YYREEE (reference sequence). The CDR3 has 14 residues.

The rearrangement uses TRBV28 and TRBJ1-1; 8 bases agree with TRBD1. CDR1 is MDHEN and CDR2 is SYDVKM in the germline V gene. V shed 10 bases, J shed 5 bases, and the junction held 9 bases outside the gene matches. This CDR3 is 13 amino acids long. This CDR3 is CATTGQGSTEAFF. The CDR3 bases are TGTGCCACCACAGGACAGGGAAGTACTGAAGCTTTCTTT.

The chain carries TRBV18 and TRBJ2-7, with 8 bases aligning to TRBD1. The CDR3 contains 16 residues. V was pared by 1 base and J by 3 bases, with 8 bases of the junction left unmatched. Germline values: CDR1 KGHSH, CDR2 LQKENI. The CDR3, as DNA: TGTGCCAGCTCACCACATCTCGAGACAGGGGACTACGAGCAGTACTTC. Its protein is CASSPHLETGDYEQYF.

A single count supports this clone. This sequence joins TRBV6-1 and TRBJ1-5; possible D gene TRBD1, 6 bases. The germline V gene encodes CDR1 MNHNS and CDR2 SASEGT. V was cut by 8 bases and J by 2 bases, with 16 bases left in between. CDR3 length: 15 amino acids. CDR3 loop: CASFRDTNRNQPQHF. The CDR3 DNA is TGTGCCAGCTTCCGGGACACTAATCGCAATCAGCCCCAGCATTTT.

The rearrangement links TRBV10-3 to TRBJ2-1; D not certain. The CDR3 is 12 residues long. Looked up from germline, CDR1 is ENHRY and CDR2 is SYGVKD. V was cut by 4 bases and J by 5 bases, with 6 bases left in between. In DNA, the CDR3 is TGTGCCATCAGTGGTATAGACAATGAGCAGTTCTTC. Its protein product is CAISGIDNEQFF.

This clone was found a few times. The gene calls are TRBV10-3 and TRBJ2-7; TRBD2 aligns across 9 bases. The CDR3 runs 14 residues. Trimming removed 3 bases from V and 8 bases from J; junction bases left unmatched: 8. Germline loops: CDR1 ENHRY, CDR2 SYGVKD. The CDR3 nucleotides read TGTGCCATCAGTGACCCGCCTAGCGGGGATCAGCAGTACTTC. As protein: CAISDPPSGDQQYF.

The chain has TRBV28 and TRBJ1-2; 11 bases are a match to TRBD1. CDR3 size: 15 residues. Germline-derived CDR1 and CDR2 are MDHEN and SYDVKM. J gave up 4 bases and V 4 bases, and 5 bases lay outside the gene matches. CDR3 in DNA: TGTGCCAGCAGTTCAGGACAGGGGGCGATCTATGGCTACACCTTC. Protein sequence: CASSSGQGAIYGYTF.

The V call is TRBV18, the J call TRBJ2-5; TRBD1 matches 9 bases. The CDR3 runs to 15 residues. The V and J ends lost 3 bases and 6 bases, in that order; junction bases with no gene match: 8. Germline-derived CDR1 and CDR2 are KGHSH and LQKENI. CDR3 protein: CASSPTRQGDQTQYF. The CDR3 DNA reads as TGTGCCAGCTCACCCACCAGACAGGGGGATCAGACCCAGTACTTC.

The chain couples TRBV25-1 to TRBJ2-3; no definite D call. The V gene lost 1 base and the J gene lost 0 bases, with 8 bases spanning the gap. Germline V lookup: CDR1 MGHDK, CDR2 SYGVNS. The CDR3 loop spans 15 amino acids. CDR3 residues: CASSEFVQSTDTQYF. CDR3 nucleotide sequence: TGTGCCAGCAGTGAATTTGTACAGAGCACAGATACGCAGTATTTT.

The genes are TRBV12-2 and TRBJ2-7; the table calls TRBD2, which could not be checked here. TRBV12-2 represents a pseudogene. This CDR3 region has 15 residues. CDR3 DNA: TGTGCAAGTCGCTTATTTCGGGATTTCTCCTACGAGCAGTACTTC. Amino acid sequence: CASRLFRDFSYEQYF.

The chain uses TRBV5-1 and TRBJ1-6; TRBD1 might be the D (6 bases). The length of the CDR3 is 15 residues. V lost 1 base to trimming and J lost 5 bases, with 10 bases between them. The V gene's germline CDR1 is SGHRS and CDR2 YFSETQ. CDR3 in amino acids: CASSLTDRDNSPLHF. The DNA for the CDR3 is TGCGCCAGCAGCTTGACGGACAGAGATAATTCACCCCTCCACTTT. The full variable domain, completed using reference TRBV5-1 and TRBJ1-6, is KAGVTQTPRYLIKTRGQQVTLSCSPISGHRSVSWYQQTPGQGLQFLFEYFSETQRNKGNFPGRFSGRQFSNSRSEMNVSTLELGDSALYLCASSLTDRDNSPLHFGNGTRLTVT.

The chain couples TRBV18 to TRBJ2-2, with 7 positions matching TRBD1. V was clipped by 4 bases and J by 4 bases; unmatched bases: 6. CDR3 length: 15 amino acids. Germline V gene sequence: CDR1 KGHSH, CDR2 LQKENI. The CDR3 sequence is CASSRGQSLTGELFF. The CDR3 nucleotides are TGTGCCAGCTCACGGGGACAGTCTCTCACCGGGGAGCTGTTTTTT.

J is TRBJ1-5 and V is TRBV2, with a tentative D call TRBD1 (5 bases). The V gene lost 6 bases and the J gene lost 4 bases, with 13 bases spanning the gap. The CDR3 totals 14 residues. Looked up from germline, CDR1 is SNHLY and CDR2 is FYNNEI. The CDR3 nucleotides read TGTGCCAGCAGCCGAACAGGCCTTAATCAGCCCCAGCATTTT. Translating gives CASSRTGLNQPQHF.

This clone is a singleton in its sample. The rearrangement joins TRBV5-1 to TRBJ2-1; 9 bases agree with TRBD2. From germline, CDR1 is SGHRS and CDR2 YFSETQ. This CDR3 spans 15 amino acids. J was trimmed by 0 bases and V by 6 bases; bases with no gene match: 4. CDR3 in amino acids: CASKLSGSSYNEQFF. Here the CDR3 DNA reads TGCGCCAGCAAACTTAGCGGGAGCTCCTACAATGAGCAGTTCTTC. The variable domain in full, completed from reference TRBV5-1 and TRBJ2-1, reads KAGVTQTPRYLIKTRGQQVTLSCSPISGHRSVSWYQQTPGQGLQFLFEYFSETQRNKGNFPGRFSGRQFSNSRSEMNVSTLELGDSALYLCASKLSGSSYNEQFFGPGTRLTVL.

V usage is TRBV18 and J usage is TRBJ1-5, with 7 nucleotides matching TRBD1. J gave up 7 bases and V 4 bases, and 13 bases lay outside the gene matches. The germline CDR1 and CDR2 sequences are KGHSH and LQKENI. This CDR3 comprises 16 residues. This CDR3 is CASSLSSTGRLQPQHF. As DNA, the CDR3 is TGTGCCAGCTCACTTAGTTCGACAGGGCGATTACAGCCCCAGCATTTT.

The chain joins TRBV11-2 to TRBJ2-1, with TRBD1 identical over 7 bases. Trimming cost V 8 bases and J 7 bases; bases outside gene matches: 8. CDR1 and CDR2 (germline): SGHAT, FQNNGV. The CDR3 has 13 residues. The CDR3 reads CASRRQGGNEQFF. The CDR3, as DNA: TGTGCCAGCCGAAGACAGGGTGGGAATGAGCAGTTCTTC.

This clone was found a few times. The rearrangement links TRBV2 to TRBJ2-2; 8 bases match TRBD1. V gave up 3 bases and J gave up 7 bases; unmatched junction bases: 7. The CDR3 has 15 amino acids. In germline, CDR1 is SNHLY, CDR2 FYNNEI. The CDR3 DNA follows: TGTGCCAGCAGTGAGATTGGACAGGGAGGCGGGGAGCTGTTTTTT. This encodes CASSEIGQGGGELFF.

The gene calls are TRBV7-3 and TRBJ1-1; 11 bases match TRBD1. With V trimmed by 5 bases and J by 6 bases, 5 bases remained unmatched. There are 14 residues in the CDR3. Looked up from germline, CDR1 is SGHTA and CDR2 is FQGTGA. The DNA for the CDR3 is TGTGCCAGCAGCACCGGACAGGGGGCCTCTGAAGCTTTCTTT. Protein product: CASSTGQGASEAFF.